These 13 T cell receptor beta chains came from one sample sequenced in a study of cytotoxic CD8 clonotypes in ibrutinib-treated CLL. Clones were sequenced by immunoSEQ multiplex PCR, and TCRdb holds only the in-frame ones, with some missing. The table includes around 50,000 clones, roughly 63% detected once. Sequenced material: PBMCs, taken after 24 months of ibrutinib treatment. These receptors all come from a human donor with chronic lymphocytic leukemia.

This clone was seen more than once but under ten times. The gene calls are TRBV6-1 and TRBJ2-1; 12 bases are shared with TRBD2. With 4 bases clipped from V and 7 bases from J, the junction kept 5 bases outside the gene matches. Germline CDR1 and CDR2: MNHNS and SASEGT. The CDR3 sequence is 15 residues long. The CDR3 region is CASSVLAGGLNEQFF. The CDR3 bases are TGTGCCAGCAGTGTACTAGCGGGGGGTCTAAATGAGCAGTTCTTC.

This rearrangement joins TRBV27 to TRBJ1-2; D gene uncertain. The CDR3 is 13 residues long. Germline values: CDR1 MNHEY, CDR2 SMNVEV (reference sequence). V lost 2 bases and J lost 1, with 5 bases in between. The CDR3 here is CASSLRNNYGYTF. The CDR3 DNA reads TGTGCCAGCAGTTTAAGAAATAACTATGGCTACACCTTC.

This chain uses TRBV29-1 with TRBJ2-7; maybe TRBD2 (5 bases). The CDR3 spans 14 residues. The germline V and J ends were trimmed by 4 bases and 2 bases, with 15 bases remaining between them. CDR1 is SQVTM and CDR2 is ANQGSEA in the germline V gene. Here the CDR3 reads CSVGGSVTTYEQYF. CDR3 in DNA: TGCAGCGTTGGAGGGTCCGTTACGACCTACGAGCAGTACTTC.

The chain links TRBV19 to TRBJ2-1; 8 bases agree with TRBD1. CDR1 LNHDA and CDR2 SQIVND come from the germline V gene (reference sequence). The junction had 8 bases not matched to a gene; V was cut back by 9 bases and J by 4 bases. This CDR3 is 14 amino acids long. In DNA, the CDR3 is TGTGCCAGCCAGGACAGGGACCTTTACAATGAGCAGTTCTTC. This translates into CASQDRDLYNEQFF.

The V and J genes are TRBV4-1 and TRBJ1-2; possible D gene TRBD1, 5 bases. V gave up 3 bases and J gave up 6 bases, with 20 bases separating them. CDR3 length: 16 residues. Germline values: CDR1 MGHRA, CDR2 YSYEKL. CDR3 sequence reads: CASSQGTALLRHGYTF. In nucleotides, the CDR3 is TGCGCCAGCAGCCAGGGGACGGCCCTATTAAGACATGGCTACACCTTC.

This chain uses TRBV5-1 with TRBJ1-4; D remains ambiguous. The CDR3 runs to 14 residues. Germline V gene sequence: CDR1 SGHRS, CDR2 YFSETQ. The V gene lost 7 bases and the J gene lost 8 bases, with 18 bases spanning the gap. CDR3 in DNA: TGCGCCAGCTCCCCACGTGGGGAAAACGAAAAACTGTTTTTT. It specifies CASSPRGENEKLFF.

The chain carries TRBV2 and TRBJ1-2; D ambiguous. This CDR3 is 15 amino acids long. The ends were cut back, 3 bases at V and 8 bases at J, with 19 bases in the middle. The germline CDR1 and CDR2 sequences are SNHLY and FYNNEI. CDR3 sequence (DNA): TGTGCCAGCAGTGATCCGGAAAGACCCGTTAGGGGCTACACCTTC. Translating gives CASSDPERPVRGYTF. Complete variable domain (other parts from reference TRBV2 and TRBJ1-2): EPEVTQTPSHQVTQMGQEVILRCVPISNHLYFYWYRQILGQKVEFLVSFYNNEISEKSEIFDDQFSVERPDGSNFTLKIRSTKLEDSAMYFCASSDPERPVRGYTFGSGTRLTVV.

The sample holds one count of this clone. The V gene is TRBV27, the J gene TRBJ2-4, with D possibly TRBD1 on 6 matching bases. This CDR3 is built from 18 residues. Germline loops: CDR1 MNHEY, CDR2 SMNVEV (reference sequence). The V end lost 2 bases, the J end lost 1 base, and 18 bases lay between the germline ends. The CDR3 region is CASSLVGTPGGAKNIQYF. The CDR3 DNA follows: TGTGCCAGCAGTTTAGTAGGGACACCCGGTGGGGCCAAAAACATTCAGTACTTC.

Remarks on this clone: A much more abundant neighbour one base away suggests this may be a read error. At the DNA level, this CDR3 is encoded by other sequences in the same sample as well. This sequence joins TRBV4-2 and TRBJ2-5; 9 bases agree with TRBD2. This CDR3 is built from 15 residues. V shed 5 bases and J 1 base; nucleotides not matched to a gene: 5. Germline CDR1 reads LGHNA; CDR2 reads YNFKEQ. CDR3 bases: TGTGCCAGCAGCTTGGTACTAGCGGGCCAAGAGACCCAGTACTTC. Its protein product is CASSLVLAGQETQYF.

The chain has TRBV19 and TRBJ2-2; 12 bases are a match to TRBD2. V lost 8 bases, J lost 2 bases, and 6 bases stayed unmatched. Germline CDR1 reads LNHDA; CDR2 reads SQIVND (reference sequence). The CDR3 extends over 16 amino acids. CDR3 loop: CASARGLAGNTGELFF. CDR3 DNA: TGTGCCAGTGCCCGGGGACTAGCGGGTAACACCGGGGAGCTGTTTTTT.

The CDR3 nucleotides read TGTGCCAGCAGCCCCGAAAGTGCAACTAATGAAAAACTGTTTTTT. Protein sequence: CASSPESATNEKLFF. The chain couples TRBV9 to TRBJ1-4; D not resolved. The V and J ends lost 4 bases and 0 bases respectively, with 10 bases between them. The germline V gene has CDR1 SGDLS and CDR2 YYNGEE. This CDR3 has 15 residues.

This clone showed up just a few times. J is TRBJ1-2 and V is TRBV5-4; tentative D call: TRBD1 (6 bases). Germline-derived CDR1 and CDR2 are SGHNT and YYREEE (reference sequence). Between the trimmed V and J ends, which lost 0 bases and 4 bases, there was a span of 10 bases. The CDR3 is 14 amino acids. The CDR3 region is CASSLDRDPYGYTF. CDR3 nucleotides: TGTGCCAGCAGCTTGGACAGGGACCCCTATGGCTACACCTTC.

This clone was seen more than once but under ten times. The chain recombines TRBV2 with TRBJ1-1, with D uncertain. The CDR3 runs 12 residues. Trimming removed 10 bases from V and 1 base from J, with 10 bases in between. The germline V gene encodes CDR1 SNHLY and CDR2 FYNNEI. The CDR3 DNA follows: TGTGCCACGAACGGGCGGAACACTGAAGCTTTCTTT. Encoded protein: CATNGRNTEAFF.